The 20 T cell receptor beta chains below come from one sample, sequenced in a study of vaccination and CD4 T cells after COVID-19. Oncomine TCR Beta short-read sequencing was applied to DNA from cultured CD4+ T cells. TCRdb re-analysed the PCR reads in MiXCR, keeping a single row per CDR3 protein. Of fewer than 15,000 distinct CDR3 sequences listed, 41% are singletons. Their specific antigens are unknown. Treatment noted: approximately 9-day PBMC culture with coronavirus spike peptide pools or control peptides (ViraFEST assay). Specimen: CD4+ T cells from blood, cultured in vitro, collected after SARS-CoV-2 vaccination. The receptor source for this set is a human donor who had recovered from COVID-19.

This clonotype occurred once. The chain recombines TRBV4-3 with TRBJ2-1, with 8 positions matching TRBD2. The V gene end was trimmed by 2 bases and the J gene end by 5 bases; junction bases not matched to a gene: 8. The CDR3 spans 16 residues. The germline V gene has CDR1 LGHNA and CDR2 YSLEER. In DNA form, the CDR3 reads TGCGCCAGCAGCCAAAACGGGGGGGGCTTCGACAATGAGCAGTTCTTC. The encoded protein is CASSQNGGGFDNEQFF.

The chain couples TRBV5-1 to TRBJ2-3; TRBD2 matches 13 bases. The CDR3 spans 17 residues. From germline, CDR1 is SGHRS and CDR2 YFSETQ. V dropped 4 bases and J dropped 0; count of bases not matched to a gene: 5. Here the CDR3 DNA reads TGCGCCAGCAGCCGAACGGGACTAGCGGGAAGCACAGATACGCAGTATTTT. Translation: CASSRTGLAGSTDTQYF.

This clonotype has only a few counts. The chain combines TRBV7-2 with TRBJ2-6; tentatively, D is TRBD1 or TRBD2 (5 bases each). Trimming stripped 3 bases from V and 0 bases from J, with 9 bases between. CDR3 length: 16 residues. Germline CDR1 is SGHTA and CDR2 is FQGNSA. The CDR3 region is CASSLGVLSGANVLTF. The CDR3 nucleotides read TGTGCCAGCAGCTTGGGGGTCCTCTCTGGGGCCAACGTCCTGACTTTC.

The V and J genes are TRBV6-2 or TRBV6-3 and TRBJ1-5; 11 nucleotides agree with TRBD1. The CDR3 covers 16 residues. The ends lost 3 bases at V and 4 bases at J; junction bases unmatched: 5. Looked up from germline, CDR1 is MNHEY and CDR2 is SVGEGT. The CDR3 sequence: CASSYLGQGGNQPQHF. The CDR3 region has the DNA TGTGCCAGCAGTTATCTGGGACAGGGGGGTAATCAGCCCCAGCATTTT.

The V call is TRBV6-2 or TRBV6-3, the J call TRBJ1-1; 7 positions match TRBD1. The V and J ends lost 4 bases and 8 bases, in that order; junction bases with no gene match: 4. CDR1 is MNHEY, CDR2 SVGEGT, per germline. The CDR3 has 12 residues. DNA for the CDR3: TGTGCCAGCAGTTCAAGGACAGGAGAAGCTTTCTTT. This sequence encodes CASSSRTGEAFF.

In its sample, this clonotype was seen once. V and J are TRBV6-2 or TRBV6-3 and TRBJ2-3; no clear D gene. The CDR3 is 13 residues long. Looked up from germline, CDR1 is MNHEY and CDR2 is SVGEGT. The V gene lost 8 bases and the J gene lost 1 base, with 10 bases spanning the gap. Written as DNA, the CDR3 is TGTGCCAGCCGTTCGACGGGCACAGATACGCAGTATTTT. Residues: CASRSTGTDTQYF.

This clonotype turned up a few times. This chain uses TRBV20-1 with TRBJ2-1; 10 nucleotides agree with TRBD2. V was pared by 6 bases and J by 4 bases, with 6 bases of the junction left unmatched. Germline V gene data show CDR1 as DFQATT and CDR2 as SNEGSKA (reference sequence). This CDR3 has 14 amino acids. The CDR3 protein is CSATRLAGYNEQFF. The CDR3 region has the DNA TGCAGTGCGACCCGACTAGCGGGTTACAATGAGCAGTTCTTC.

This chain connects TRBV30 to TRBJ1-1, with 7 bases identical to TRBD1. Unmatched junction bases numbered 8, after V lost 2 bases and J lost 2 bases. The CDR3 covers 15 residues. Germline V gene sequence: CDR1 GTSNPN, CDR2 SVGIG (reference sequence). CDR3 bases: TGTGCCTGGAGTTATAGTGACAGGGTAAACACTGAAGCTTTCTTT. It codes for CAWSYSDRVNTEAFF.

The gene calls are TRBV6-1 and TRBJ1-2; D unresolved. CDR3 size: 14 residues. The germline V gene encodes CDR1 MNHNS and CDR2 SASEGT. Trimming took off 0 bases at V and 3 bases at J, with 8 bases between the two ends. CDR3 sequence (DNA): TGTGCCAGCAGTGAAGCGCGCACAGACTATGGCTACACCTTC. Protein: CASSEARTDYGYTF.

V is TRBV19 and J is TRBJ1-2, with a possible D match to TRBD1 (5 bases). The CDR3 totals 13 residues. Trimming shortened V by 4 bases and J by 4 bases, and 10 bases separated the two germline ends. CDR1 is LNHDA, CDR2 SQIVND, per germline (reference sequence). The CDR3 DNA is TGTGCCAGTAGTACCAGGGTCGGCTATGGCTACACCTTC. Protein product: CASSTRVGYGYTF.

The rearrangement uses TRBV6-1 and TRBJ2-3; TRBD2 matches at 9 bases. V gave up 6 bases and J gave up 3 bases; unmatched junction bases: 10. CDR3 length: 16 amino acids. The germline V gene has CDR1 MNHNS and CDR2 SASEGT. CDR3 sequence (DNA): TGTGCCAGCAGCGACCTTAGCGGGAGAAGAACAGATACGCAGTATTTT. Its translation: CASSDLSGRRTDTQYF.

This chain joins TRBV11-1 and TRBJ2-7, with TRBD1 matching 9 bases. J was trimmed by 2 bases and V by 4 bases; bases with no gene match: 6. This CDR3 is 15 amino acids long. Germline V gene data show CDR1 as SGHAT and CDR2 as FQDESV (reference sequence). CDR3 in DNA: TGTGCCAGCAGCTCCATGAGGGACAGGGCCTACGAGCAGTACTTC. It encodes CASSSMRDRAYEQYF.

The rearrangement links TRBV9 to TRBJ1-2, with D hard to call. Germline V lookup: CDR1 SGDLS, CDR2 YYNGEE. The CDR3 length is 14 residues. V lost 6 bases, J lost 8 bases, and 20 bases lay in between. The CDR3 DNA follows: TGTGCCAGCACCCCCTCGGCTAGTTACGGCGGCTACACCTTC. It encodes CASTPSASYGGYTF.

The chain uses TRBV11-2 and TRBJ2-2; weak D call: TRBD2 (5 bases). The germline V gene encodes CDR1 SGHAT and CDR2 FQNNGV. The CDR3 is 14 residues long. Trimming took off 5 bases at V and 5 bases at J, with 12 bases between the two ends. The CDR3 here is CASSAVRGTGELFF. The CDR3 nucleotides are TGTGCCAGCAGCGCAGTCCGGGGTACCGGGGAGCTGTTTTTT.

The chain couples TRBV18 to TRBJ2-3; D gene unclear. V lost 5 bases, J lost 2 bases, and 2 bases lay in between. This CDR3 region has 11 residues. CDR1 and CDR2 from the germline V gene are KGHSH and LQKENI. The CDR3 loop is CASSNTDTQYF. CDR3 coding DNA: TGTGCCAGCTCAAACACAGATACGCAGTATTTT.

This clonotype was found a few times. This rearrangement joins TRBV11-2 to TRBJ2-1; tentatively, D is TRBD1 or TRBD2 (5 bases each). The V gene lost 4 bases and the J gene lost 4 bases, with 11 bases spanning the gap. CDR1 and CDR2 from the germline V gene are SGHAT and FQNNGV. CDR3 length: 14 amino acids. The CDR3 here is CASSSSGPYNEQFF. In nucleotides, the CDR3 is TGTGCCAGCAGCTCTTCGGGACCTTACAATGAGCAGTTCTTC.

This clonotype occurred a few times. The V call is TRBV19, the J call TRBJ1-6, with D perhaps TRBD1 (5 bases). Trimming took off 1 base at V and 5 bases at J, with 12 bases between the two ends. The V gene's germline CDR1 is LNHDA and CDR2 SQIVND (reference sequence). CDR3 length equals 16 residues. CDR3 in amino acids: CASSIGWRQNNSPLHF. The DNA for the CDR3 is TGTGCCAGTAGTATAGGTTGGCGACAGAATAATTCACCCCTCCACTTT.

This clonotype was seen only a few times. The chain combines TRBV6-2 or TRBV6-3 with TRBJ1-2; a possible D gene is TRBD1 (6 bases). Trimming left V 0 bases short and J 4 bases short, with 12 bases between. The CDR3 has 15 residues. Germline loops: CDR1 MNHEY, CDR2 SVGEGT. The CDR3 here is CASSYSMGGVYGYTF. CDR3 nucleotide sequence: TGTGCCAGCAGTTACTCGATGGGGGGCGTCTATGGCTACACCTTC.

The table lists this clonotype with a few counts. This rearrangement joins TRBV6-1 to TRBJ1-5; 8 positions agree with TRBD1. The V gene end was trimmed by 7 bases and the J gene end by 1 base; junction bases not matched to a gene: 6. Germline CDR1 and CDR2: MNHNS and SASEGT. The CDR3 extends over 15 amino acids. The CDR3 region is CASIETGESNQPQHF. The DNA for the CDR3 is TGTGCCAGCATCGAGACAGGGGAAAGCAATCAGCCCCAGCATTTT.

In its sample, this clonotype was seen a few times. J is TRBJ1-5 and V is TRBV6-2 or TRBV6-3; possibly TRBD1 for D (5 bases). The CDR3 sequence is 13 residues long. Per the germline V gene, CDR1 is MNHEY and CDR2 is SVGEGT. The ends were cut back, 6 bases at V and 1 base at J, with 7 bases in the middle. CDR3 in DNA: TGTGCCAGCAGAAGGGACAGCAATCAGCCCCAGCATTTT. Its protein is CASRRDSNQPQHF.